This T cell receptor beta chain was captured by sequencing in a study of T cells in Graves' hyperthyroidism and ophthalmopathy. Study results and limitations: Blood also carried most thyroid clonotypes expanded above 0.001.

This clonotype was seen repeatedly, ten times or more. Its antigen remains unknown. TCR beta CDR3 region amplification was performed from RNA transcripts. RT-PCR in the first round (using the HTBI primer set) targeted the TCR CDR3. TCRdb reprocessed the multiplex PCR reads with MiXCR, giving one entry per CDR3 protein. The sample has hundreds of thousands of distinct CDR3 sequences, about 15% seen once; the top ten hold around 13%. This clonotype originated in a woman aged 45-60 years with Graves' ophthalmopathy. Sequencing input: blood.

The CDR3 DNA is TGTGCCAGCAGCTTAAGGACAGGACATGGCTTGAGCACAGATACGCAGTATTTT. Translation: CASSLRTGHGLSTDTQYF. V gene TRBV7-2 combines with J gene TRBJ2-3; 7 bases agree with TRBD1. The trim removed 2 bases at V and 0 bases at J, leaving 11 bases unmatched. The germline CDR1 and CDR2 sequences are SGHTA and FQGNSA. This CDR3 has 18 residues. The variable domain in full, completed from reference TRBV7-2 and TRBJ2-3, reads GAGVSQSPSNKVTEKGKDVELRCDPISGHTALYWYRQSLGQGLEFLIYFQGNSAPDKSGLPSDRFSAERTGGSVSTLTIQRTQQEDSAVYLCASSLRTGHGLSTDTQYFGPGTRLTVL.